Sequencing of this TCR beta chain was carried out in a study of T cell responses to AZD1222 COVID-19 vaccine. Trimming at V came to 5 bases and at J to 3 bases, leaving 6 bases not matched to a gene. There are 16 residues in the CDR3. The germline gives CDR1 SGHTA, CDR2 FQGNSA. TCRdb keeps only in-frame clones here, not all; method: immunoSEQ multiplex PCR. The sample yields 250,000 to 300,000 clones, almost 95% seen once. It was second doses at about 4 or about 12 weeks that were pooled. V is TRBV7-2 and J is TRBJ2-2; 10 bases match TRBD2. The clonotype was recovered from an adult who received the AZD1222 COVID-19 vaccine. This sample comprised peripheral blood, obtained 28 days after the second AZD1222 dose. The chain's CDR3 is CASSKTSGVHTGELFF. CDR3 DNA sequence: TGTGCCAGCAGCAAAACTAGCGGGGTTCACACCGGGGAGCTGTTTTTT.